The clone carrying this T cell receptor (beta chain) was counted between two and nine times. Its specificity is not known. These data come from a study of cytomegalovirus exposure and HLA in healthy donors. Overall study results and limits: A missense DCLRE1C variant was associated with V- and J-gene trimming of TCR beta chains in a later analysis, and an independent cohort replicated the association. HLA restriction was apparent for most CMV-associated TCR beta chains in a later analysis.

PCR amplification relied on 60 Vbeta primers (plus 13 Jbeta primers). Generated by immunoSEQ multiplex PCR, the TCRdb table keeps only in-frame clones and is missing some. The sample has around 150,000 clones; roughly 78% are singletons. The ends lost 1 base at V and 3 bases at J; junction bases unmatched: 11. The germline V gene has CDR1 MDHEN and CDR2 SYDVKM. This CDR3 is built from 17 residues. The receptor's source is a man aged 45-60 years in good health and CMV-seropositive. The rearrangement links TRBV28 to TRBJ1-2; 7 positions match TRBD1. Sequenced sample: PBMCs. CDR3 sequence (DNA): TGTGCCAGCAGTTTATTAACAGGGGCGGGATGGGACTATGGCTACACCTTC. It encodes CASSLLTGAGWDYGYTF.